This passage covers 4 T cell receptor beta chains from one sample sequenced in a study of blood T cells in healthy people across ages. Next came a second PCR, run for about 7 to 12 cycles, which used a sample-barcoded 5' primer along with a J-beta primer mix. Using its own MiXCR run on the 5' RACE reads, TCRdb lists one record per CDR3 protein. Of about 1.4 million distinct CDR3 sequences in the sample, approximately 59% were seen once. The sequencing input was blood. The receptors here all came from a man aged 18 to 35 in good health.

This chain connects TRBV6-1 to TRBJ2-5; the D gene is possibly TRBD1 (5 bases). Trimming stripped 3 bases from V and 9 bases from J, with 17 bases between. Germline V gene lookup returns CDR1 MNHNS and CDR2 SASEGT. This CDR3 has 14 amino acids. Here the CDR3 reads CASSDSQGGVAQYF. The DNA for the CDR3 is TGTGCCAGCAGTGATTCTCAGGGTGGTGTGGCCCAGTACTTC.

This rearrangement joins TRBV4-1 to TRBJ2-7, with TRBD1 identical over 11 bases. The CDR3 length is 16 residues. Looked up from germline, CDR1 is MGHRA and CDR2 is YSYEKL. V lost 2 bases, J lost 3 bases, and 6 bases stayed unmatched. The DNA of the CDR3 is TGCGCCAGCAGCCAAACCCCGGGACAGGGGGTCTACGAGCAGTACTTC. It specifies CASSQTPGQGVYEQYF.

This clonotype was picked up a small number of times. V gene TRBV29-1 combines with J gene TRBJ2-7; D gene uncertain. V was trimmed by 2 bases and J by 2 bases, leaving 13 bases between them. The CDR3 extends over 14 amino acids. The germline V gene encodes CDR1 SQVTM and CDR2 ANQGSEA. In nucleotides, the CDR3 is TGCAGCGTTGAATGGACGGCTTACCCCTACGAGCAGTACTTC. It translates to CSVEWTAYPYEQYF.

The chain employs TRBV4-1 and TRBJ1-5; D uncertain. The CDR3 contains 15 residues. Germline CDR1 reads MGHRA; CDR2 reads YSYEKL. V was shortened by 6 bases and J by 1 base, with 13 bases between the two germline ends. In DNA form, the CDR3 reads TGCGCCAGCAGACTAGGTTGGGGAAGCAATCAGCCCCAGCATTTT. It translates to CASRLGWGSNQPQHF.